Sequencing of this TCR beta chain was carried out in a study of regulatory T cells in long-lasting Graves disease. Trimming removed 2 bases from V and 4 bases from J, with 12 bases in between. Germline loops: CDR1 LGHDT, CDR2 YNNKEL (reference sequence). The CDR3 sequence is 15 residues long. General study findings and limits: Newly diagnosed disease favored TRBV20-1 and TRBJ2-1 over persistent disease. Examination was confined to peripheral blood, excluding thyroid tissue. Fewer public clonotypes were shared by new patients (around 1,000) than by persistent patients (around 2,800).

As to time point: newly diagnosed GD, antithyroid drugs for less than 3 months. There was RNA extracted from PBMCs, and the TCR library was made from it. Researchers made TCR beta libraries by using iRepertoire HTBI primers and running Arm-PCR on CDR3 regions. TCRdb analysed the multiplex PCR reads with MiXCR anew, one entry per CDR3 protein. The table lists fewer than 650,000 distinct CDR3 sequences, less than 20% of them singletons. This clonotype came up a few times. Antigen unknown. These data also featured in a second study, about T cells in Graves' hyperthyroidism and ophthalmopathy. That study adds: Most clonotypes expanded in thyroid above 0.001 were likewise present in blood.

This TCR was recovered from a woman aged 25-40 years with Graves disease. The material was peripheral blood mononuclear cells (PBMCs), obtained at new diagnosis, from a patient treated with antithyroid drugs. This sequence joins TRBV3-1 and TRBJ2-4; D unresolved. The CDR3 DNA follows: TGTGCCAGCAGCCAACCGGCGAGAAATAAAAACATTCAGTACTTC. This gives the protein CASSQPARNKNIQYF.